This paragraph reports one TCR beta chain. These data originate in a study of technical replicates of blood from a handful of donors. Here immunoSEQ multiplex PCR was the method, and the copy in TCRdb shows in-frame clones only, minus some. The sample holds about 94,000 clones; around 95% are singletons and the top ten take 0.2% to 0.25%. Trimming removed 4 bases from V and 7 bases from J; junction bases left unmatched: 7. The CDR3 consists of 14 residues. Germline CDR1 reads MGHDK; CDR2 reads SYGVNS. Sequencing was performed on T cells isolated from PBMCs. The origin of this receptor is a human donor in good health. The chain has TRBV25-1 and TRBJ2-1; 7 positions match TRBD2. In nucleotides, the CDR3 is TGTGCCAGCAGTGCGAAGGGAGGGGTGAATGAGCAGTTCTTC. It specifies CASSAKGGVNEQFF.